This TCR beta chain came from a study of cytomegalovirus exposure and HLA in healthy donors. Unrecorded immune exposures were likely, despite nominal health at sampling. The PCR used 60 Vbeta and 13 Jbeta primers. The table came from immunoSEQ multiplex PCR; TCRdb's copy has only in-frame clones and leaves some out. The table shows 130,000 to 150,000 clones, with roughly two thirds occurring only once. The CDR3 is 16 amino acids. Trimming shortened V by 0 bases and J by 1 base, and 9 bases separated the two germline ends. Germline V gives CDR1 LGHNA, CDR2 YNFKEQ. Sequenced material: PBMCs. The receptor's source is a human donor in good health. The chain carries TRBV4-2 and TRBJ2-2, with D perhaps matching TRBD2 (6 bases). The CDR3 loop is CASSQEGSGNTGELFF. In DNA, the CDR3 is TGTGCCAGCAGCCAAGAAGGTAGCGGGAACACCGGGGAGCTGTTTTTT.